The 23 T cell receptor beta chains listed next were all sequenced from one sample in a study of metastatic and nonmetastatic thyroid tumors (dated by TCRdb to 2019 to 2021). Libraries were made using PCR. Reads for this sample came from an Illumina HiSeq 4000. Starting from the raw public reads, TCRdb applied fastp trimming at Q25, assembled clones with MiXCR and retained in-frame beta chains. In this sample the table shows about 17,000 clones, less than 30% of which occur a single time. Together, the top ten hold about 23% of the sample. Before undergoing thyroid surgery, none of the patients had been given any kind of treatment. The material sequenced was tumor tissue. All receptors come from a male donor with papillary thyroid cancer or a benign thyroid nodule (not recorded which). Some clones in this sample may be carry-over from other donors' samples.

J is TRBJ1-1 and V is TRBV11-2; D is uncertain. Germline V gene data show CDR1 as SGHAT and CDR2 as FQNNGV. The CDR3 covers 14 residues. V was trimmed by 11 bases and J by 3 bases, leaving 19 bases between them. The DNA for the CDR3 is TGTGCCTGCTCCGATCGTACCCGTTACACTGAAGCTTTCTTT. This codes for CACSDRTRYTEAFF. The complete variable domain, with remaining parts taken from reference TRBV11-2 and TRBJ1-1, reads EAGVAQSPRYKIIEKRQSVAFWCNPISGHATLYWYQQILGQGPKLLIQFQNNGVVDDSQLPKDRFSAERLKGVDSTLKIQPAKLEDSAVYLCACSDRTRYTEAFFGQGTRLTVV.

This clone has ten or more counts. This chain links TRBV27 with TRBJ2-1, with D perhaps being TRBD1 or TRBD2 (5 bases each). CDR1 MNHEY and CDR2 SMNVEV come from the germline V gene (reference sequence). This CDR3 region has 14 residues. Trimming removed 7 bases at V and 10 bases at J, with 20 bases between. The CDR3 spells CASNPLAGAFEQFF. CDR3 nucleotides: TGTGCCAGCAACCCCCTAGCTGGGGCTTTCGAGCAGTTCTTC.

The chain recombines TRBV4-1 with TRBJ2-5, with D perhaps matching TRBD1 (5 bases). CDR1 and CDR2 (germline): MGHRA, YSYEKL. The CDR3 has 16 amino acids. V lost 0 bases, J lost 4 bases, and 15 bases lay in between. DNA for the CDR3: TGCGCCAGCAGCCAAGATCGTATCAGGGCGCTAGAGACCCAGTACTTC. It is translated as CASSQDRIRALETQYF.

CDR3 DNA: TGTGCCAGCAGCGTAAGCGGGACTCCTACAGATACGCAGTATTTT. Amino acid sequence: CASSVSGTPTDTQYF. This chain connects TRBV9 to TRBJ2-3, with 7 nucleotides matching TRBD2. This CDR3 comprises 15 residues. CDR1 SGDLS and CDR2 YYNGEE come from the germline V gene. V lost 1 base, J lost 3 bases, and 5 bases stayed unmatched.

This clone was counted ten times or more. Sequence at one end of the junction differs from germline and may be a read error. The chain couples TRBV7-7 to TRBJ2-2; weak D call: TRBD1 (5 bases). The CDR3 covers 14 residues. The V gene's germline CDR1 is SSHAT and CDR2 FNYEAQ (reference sequence). CDR3 nucleotides: TGTGCTAGCAGCAAGGGGTTCGGCACCGGGGAGCTGTTTTTT. As protein: CASSKGFGTGELFF.

Relative to its sample, this clone is medium-sized. The chain joins TRBV12-3 or TRBV12-4 to TRBJ2-2; 7 nucleotides match TRBD2. Trimming took 5 bases from V and 7 from J; bases not matched to a gene: 10. The CDR3 is made up of 15 amino acids. CDR3 in amino acids: CASSPGTKGVGELFF. DNA for the CDR3: TGTGCCAGCAGTCCCGGGACTAAGGGTGTCGGGGAGCTGTTTTTT.

J is TRBJ1-4 and V is TRBV15; TRBD1 matches 8 bases. V trimming: 3 bases; J trimming: 5 bases; junction bases outside the gene matches: 2. Germline CDR1 and CDR2: LNHNV and YYDKDF (reference sequence). The CDR3 is 14 amino acids. The CDR3 reads CATSSRQGNEKLFF. DNA of the CDR3: TGTGCCACCAGCAGCCGACAGGGGAATGAAAAACTGTTTTTT. The full variable domain, completed using reference TRBV15 and TRBJ1-4, is DAMVIQNPRYQVTQFGKPVTLSCSQTLNHNVMYWYQQKSSQAPKLLFHYYDKDFNNEADTPDNFQSRRPNTSFCFLDIRSPGLGDTAMYLCATSSRQGNEKLFFGSGTQLSVL.

In this sample, this clone turned up a few times. This chain joins TRBV19 and TRBJ1-5; D might be TRBD1 (5 bases). Per germline, CDR1 LNHDA and CDR2 SQIVND (reference sequence). CDR3 size: 13 residues. V lost 7 bases to trimming and J lost 2 bases, with 9 bases between them. As DNA, the CDR3 is TGTGCCAGTATCGGGGGTGGCAATCAGCCCCAGCATTTT. Protein sequence: CASIGGGNQPQHF.

This sequence joins TRBV11-2 and TRBJ2-1, with 10 bases lining up with TRBD2. Germline CDR1 and CDR2: SGHAT and FQNNGV. This CDR3 region has 16 residues. With V trimmed by 5 bases and J by 8 bases, 12 bases remained unmatched. The CDR3 DNA reads as TGTGCCAGCAGCAAATATTCTAGCGGGAGTGGATATGAGCAGTTCTTC. Translated: CASSKYSSGSGYEQFF.

Many counts were recorded for this clone. The chain carries TRBV3-1 and TRBJ2-5; no firm D call. The V and J ends lost 3 bases and 5 bases respectively, with 13 bases between them. This CDR3 spans 14 amino acids. From germline, CDR1 is LGHDT and CDR2 YNNKEL (reference sequence). This CDR3 is CASSHVNGLETQYF. In DNA form, the CDR3 reads TGTGCCAGCAGCCATGTTAATGGGTTGGAGACCCAGTACTTC.

Notes on this clone: The junction differs from germline at one of its ends, possibly a read error. The chain links TRBV3-1 to TRBJ2-3, with 8 bases identical to TRBD1. Germline CDR1 reads LGHDT; CDR2 reads YNNKEL (reference sequence). The CDR3 has 15 residues. CDR3: CASSPYRGRLDTQSF. CDR3 DNA sequence: TGTGCCAGCAGCCCGTACAGGGGGAGACTTGATACGCAGTCTTTT.

This clone occurred a few times. The rearrangement links TRBV27 to TRBJ2-5; the D gene is possibly TRBD1 (6 bases). The J call may be in error: the DNA end matches TRBJ2-7 better. CDR3 length: 14 amino acids. CDR1 MNHEY and CDR2 SMNVEV come from the germline V gene (reference sequence). CDR3 sequence reads: CASRYTGWRDEQYF. CDR3 in DNA: TGTGCCAGCAGATATACAGGGTGGCGGGACGAGCAGTACTTC.

The rearrangement uses TRBV27 and TRBJ1-3, with D unclear. V shed 6 bases and J shed 1 base, with 16 bases lying between them. CDR3 length: 16 amino acids. The germline V gene encodes CDR1 MNHEY and CDR2 SMNVEV (reference sequence). The CDR3 region has the DNA TGTGCCAGCAGCCCGGCAGGTGTATCGTCTGGAAACACCATATATTTT. It specifies CASSPAGVSSGNTIYF.

About this clone itself: An end of the junction differs from the germline gene, which may be a read error. The chain has TRBV5-6 and TRBJ2-7; TRBD2 aligns across 11 bases. The better agreement between TRBJ2-1 and the DNA end casts doubt on the J call. This CDR3 is built from 15 residues. The germline V gene encodes CDR1 SGHDT and CDR2 YYEEEE. CDR3 region: CARSFSGGASYEQFF. The DNA for the CDR3 is TGTGCCAGGAGCTTTAGCGGGGGGGCCTCCTACGAGCAGTTCTTC.

This clone was seen at least ten times. V and J are TRBV10-1 and TRBJ2-1; 8 nucleotides align to TRBD2. V lost 2 bases and J lost 1; bases outside the gene matches: 4. The CDR3 spans 16 residues. The germline V gene encodes CDR1 WNHNN and CDR2 SYGVQD (reference sequence). The CDR3 DNA follows: TGCGCCAGCAGTGAGGGTACTAGCGGTTCCTACAATGAGCAGTTCTTC. Residues: CASSEGTSGSYNEQFF.

This chain uses TRBV18 with TRBJ2-7; D uncertain. The CDR3 is 15 amino acids. V was pared by 2 bases and J by 7 bases, with 18 bases between. Germline CDR1 KGHSH, CDR2 LQKENI. In nucleotides, the CDR3 is TGTGCCAGCTCACCATATGGCAGACAAAGCGAAGAGCAGTACTTC. This sequence encodes CASSPYGRQSEEQYF.

The chain joins TRBV5-5 to TRBJ2-5; D is ambiguous. CDR3 length equals 12 residues. Germline CDR1 is SGHKS and CDR2 is YYEKEE (reference sequence). V was shortened by 4 bases and J by 3 bases, with 7 bases between the two germline ends. This CDR3 reads CASSTGEETQYF. CDR3 sequence (DNA): TGTGCCAGCAGCACGGGCGAAGAGACCCAGTACTTC.

This clone was picked up many times. The CDR3 sequence is CSARRGETQYF. In DNA form, the CDR3 reads TGCAGTGCACGCAGGGGGGAGACCCAGTACTTC. The chain employs TRBV20-1 and TRBJ2-5; 7 bases align to TRBD1. The junction had 3 bases not matched to a gene; V was cut back by 6 bases and J by 5 bases. There are 11 residues in the CDR3. From germline, CDR1 is DFQATT and CDR2 SNEGSKA (reference sequence).

This clone was observed at least ten times. V is TRBV20-1 and J is TRBJ2-1, with 12 bases lining up with TRBD2. The junction had 9 bases not matched to a gene; V was cut back by 6 bases and J by 9 bases. CDR1 DFQATT and CDR2 SNEGSKA come from the germline V gene (reference sequence). The CDR3 runs to 14 residues. For the CDR3, the DNA is TGCAGTGCCACTGGACTAGCGGGGCCCCGTGAGCAGTTCTTC. Amino acids: CSATGLAGPREQFF.

By sample share, this clone is medium-sized. The chain links TRBV7-8 to TRBJ1-5; TRBD1 might be the D (5 bases). This CDR3 contains 14 residues. In germline, CDR1 is SGHVS, CDR2 FQNEAQ. The germline V and J ends were trimmed by 1 base and 6 bases, with 10 bases remaining between them. The CDR3 protein is CASSLVQGAQPQHF. The CDR3, as DNA: TGTGCCAGCAGCTTAGTGCAGGGAGCTCAGCCCCAGCATTTT.

By frequency in the sample, this clone is medium-sized. The chain recombines TRBV27 with TRBJ1-1; D uncertain. Germline V CDR1 and CDR2: MNHEY, SMNVEV (reference sequence). The CDR3 consists of 13 residues. Trimming took off 11 bases at V and 2 bases at J, with 15 bases between the two ends. The CDR3 DNA sequence: TGTGCCGTCATGACGCCAGCCAACACTGAAGCTTTCTTT. Translating gives CAVMTPANTEAFF.

This clone was found a few times. The rearrangement links TRBV12-3 or TRBV12-4 to TRBJ2-7; 7 nucleotides match TRBD2. The J segment lost 0 bases and the V segment lost 6 bases, leaving 5 bases of the junction unmatched. This CDR3 contains 14 residues. CDR3 bases: TGTGCCAGCAGCCGCGGGGGAAGCTCCTACGAGCAGTACTTC. Protein product: CASSRGGSSYEQYF.

This clone ranks as medium-sized. The chain uses TRBV9 and TRBJ1-2, with D hard to call. The CDR3 has 12 amino acids. Per germline, CDR1 SGDLS and CDR2 YYNGEE. Trimming shortened V by 4 bases and J by 4 bases, and 8 bases separated the two germline ends. CDR3 bases: TGTGCCAGCAGCACACCCACCTATGGCTACACCTTC. Its translation: CASSTPTYGYTF.